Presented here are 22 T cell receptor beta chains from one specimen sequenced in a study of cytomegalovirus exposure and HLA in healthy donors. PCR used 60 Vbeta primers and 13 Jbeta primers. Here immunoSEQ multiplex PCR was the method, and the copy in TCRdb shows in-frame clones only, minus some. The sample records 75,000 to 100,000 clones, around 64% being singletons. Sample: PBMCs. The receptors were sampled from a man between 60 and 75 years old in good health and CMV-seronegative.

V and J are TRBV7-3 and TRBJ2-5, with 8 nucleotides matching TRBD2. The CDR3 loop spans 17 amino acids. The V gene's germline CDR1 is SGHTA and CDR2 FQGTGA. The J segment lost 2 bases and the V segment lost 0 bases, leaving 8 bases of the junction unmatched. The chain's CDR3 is CASSLTAGGTIQETQYF. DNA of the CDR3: TGTGCCAGCAGCTTAACCGCGGGGGGAACTATACAAGAGACCCAGTACTTC.

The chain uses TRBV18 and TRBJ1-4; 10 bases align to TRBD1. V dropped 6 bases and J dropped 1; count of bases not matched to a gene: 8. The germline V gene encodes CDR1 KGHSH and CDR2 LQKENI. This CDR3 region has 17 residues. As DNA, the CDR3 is TGTGCCAGCTCGCGAACGACAGGGGGCGAAACTAATGAAAAACTGTTTTTT. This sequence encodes CASSRTTGGETNEKLFF.

CDR3 amino acids: CASSIVRGPYEQYF. The CDR3 DNA reads TGTGCCAGTAGTATAGTAAGGGGGCCCTACGAGCAGTACTTC. The genes are TRBV19 and TRBJ2-7; 7 bases map to TRBD1. The ends lost 1 base at V and 2 bases at J; junction bases unmatched: 2. The germline CDR1 and CDR2 sequences are LNHDA and SQIVND (reference sequence). This CDR3 is built from 14 residues.

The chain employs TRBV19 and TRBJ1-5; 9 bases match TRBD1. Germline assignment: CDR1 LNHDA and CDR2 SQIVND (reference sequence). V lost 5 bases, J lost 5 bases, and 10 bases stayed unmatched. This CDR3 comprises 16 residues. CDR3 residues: CASSLPQGQGYQPQHF. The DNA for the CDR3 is TGTGCCAGTAGTCTCCCTCAGGGACAGGGTTATCAGCCCCAGCATTTT.

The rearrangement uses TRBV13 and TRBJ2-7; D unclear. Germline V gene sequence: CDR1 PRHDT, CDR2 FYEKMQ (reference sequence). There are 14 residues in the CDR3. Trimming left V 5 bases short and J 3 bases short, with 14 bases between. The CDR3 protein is CASSHQNRNYEQYF. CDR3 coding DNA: TGTGCCAGCAGCCATCAGAACAGAAACTACGAGCAGTACTTC. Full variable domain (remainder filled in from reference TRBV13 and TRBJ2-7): AAGVIQSPRHLIKEKRETATLKCYPIPRHDTVYWYQQGPGQDPQFLISFYEKMQSDKGSIPDRFSAQQFSDYHSELNMSSLELGDSALYFCASSHQNRNYEQYFGPGTRLTVT.

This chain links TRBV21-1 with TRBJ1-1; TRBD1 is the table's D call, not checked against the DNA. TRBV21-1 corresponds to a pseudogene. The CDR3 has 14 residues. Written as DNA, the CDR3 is TGTGCCAGCAGCAAGGACAGGGTGTCCACTGAAGCTTTCTTT. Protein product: CASSKDRVSTEAFF.

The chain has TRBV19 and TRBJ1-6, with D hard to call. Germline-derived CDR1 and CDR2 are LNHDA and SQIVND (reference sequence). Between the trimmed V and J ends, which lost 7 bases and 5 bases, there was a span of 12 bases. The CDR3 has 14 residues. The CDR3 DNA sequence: TGTGCCAGTATTGGCGGGAATAATAATTCACCCCTCCACTTT. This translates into CASIGGNNNSPLHF.

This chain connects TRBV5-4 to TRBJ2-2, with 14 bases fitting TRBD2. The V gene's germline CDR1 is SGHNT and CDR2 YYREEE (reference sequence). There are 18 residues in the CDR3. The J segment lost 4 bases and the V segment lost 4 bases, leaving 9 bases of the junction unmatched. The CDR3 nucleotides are TGTGCCAGCAGCCCCGGGACTAGCGGGAGTTGGAGCACCGGGGAGCTGTTTTTT. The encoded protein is CASSPGTSGSWSTGELFF.

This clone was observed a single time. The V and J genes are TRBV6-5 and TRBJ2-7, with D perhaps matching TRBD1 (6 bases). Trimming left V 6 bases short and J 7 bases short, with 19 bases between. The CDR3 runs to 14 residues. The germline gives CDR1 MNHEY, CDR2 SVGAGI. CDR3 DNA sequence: TGTGCCAGCAGACCCGACAGGACCCGGGAAGAGCAGTACTTC. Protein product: CASRPDRTREEQYF.

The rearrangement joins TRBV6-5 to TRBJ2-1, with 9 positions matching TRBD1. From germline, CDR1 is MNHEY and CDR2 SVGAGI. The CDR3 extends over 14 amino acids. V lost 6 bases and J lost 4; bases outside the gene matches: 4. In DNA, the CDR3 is TGTGCCAGCAGCTTACAGGGGGCATACAATGAGCAGTTCTTC. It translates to CASSLQGAYNEQFF.

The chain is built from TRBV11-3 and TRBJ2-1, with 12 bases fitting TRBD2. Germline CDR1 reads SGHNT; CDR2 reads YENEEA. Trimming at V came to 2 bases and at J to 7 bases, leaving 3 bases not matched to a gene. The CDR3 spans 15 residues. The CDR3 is CASSLFGTSGNEQFF. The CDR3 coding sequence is TGTGCCAGCAGCTTATTCGGGACTAGCGGGAATGAGCAGTTCTTC. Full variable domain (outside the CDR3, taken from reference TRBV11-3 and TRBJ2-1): EAGVVQSPRYKIIEKKQPVAFWCNPISGHNTLYWYLQNLGQGPELLIRYENEEAVDDSQLPKDRFSAERLKGVDSTLKIQPAELGDSAVYLCASSLFGTSGNEQFFGPGTRLTVL.

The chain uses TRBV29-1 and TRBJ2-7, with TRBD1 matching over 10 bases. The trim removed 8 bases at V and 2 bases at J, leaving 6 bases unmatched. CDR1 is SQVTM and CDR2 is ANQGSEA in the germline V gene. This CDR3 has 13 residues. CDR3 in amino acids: CSITGTGAYEQYF. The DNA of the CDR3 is TGCAGCATCACCGGGACAGGGGCCTACGAGCAGTACTTC.

This chain's CDR3 is CASSPQIDTQYF. DNA for the CDR3: TGTGCCAGCAGTCCCCAGATAGATACGCAGTATTTT. The rearrangement joins TRBV28 to TRBJ2-3, with no clear D. This CDR3 has 12 residues. The ends were cut back, 5 bases at V and 5 bases at J, with 8 bases in the middle. Germline CDR1 and CDR2: MDHEN and SYDVKM.

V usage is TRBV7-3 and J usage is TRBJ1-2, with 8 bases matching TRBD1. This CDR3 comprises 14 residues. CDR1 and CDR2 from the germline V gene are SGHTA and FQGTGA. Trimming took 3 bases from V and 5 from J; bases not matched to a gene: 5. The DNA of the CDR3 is TGTGCCAGCAGCTTCCAGGGGGCGGGATATGGCTACACCTTC. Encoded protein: CASSFQGAGYGYTF. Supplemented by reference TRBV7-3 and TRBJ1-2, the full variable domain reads GAGVSQTPSNKVTEKGKYVELRCDPISGHTALYWYRQSLGQGPEFLIYFQGTGAADDSGLPNDRFFAVRPEGSVSTLKIQRTERGDSAVYLCASSFQGAGYGYTFGSGTRLTVV.

Here the CDR3 DNA reads TGTGCCAGCAGCATCGTCACAGGAACGTCCGGCTACACCTTC. This translates into CASSIVTGTSGYTF. This sequence joins TRBV25-1 and TRBJ1-2, with D possibly matching TRBD1 (5 bases). The germline V gene has CDR1 MGHDK and CDR2 SYGVNS. This CDR3 spans 14 amino acids. V lost 6 bases and J 8 bases, leaving 19 bases between the germline ends.

CDR3 sequence: CASSSDRDVVTDTQYF. DNA for the CDR3: TGTGCCAGCAGCTCGGACAGAGATGTGGTGACAGATACGCAGTATTTT. V is TRBV5-5 and J is TRBJ2-3; a weak D match, TRBD1 (6 bases). Germline V lookup: CDR1 SGHKS, CDR2 YYEKEE (reference sequence). V lost 3 bases and J lost 3, with 17 bases in between. This CDR3 comprises 16 residues.

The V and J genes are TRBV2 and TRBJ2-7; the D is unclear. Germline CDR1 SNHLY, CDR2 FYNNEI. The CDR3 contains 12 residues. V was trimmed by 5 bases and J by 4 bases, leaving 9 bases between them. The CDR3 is CASSYLTYEQYF. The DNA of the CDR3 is TGTGCCAGCAGTTACCTAACTTACGAGCAGTACTTC.

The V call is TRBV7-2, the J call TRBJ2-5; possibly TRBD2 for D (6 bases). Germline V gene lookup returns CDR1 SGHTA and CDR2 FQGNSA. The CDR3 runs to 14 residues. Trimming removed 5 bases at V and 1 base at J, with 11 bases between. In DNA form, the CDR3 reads TGTGCCAGCAGCCGTACTAGCACCCAAGAGACCCAGTACTTC. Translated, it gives CASSRTSTQETQYF.

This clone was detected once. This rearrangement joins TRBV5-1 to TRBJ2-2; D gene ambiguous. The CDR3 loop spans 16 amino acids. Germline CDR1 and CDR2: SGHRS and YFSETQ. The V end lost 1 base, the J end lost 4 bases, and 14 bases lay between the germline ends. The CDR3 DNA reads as TGCGCCAGCAGCTTGTTGGCTAGTGTTGGCACCGGGGAGCTGTTTTTT. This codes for CASSLLASVGTGELFF.

CDR3 protein: CSAKGQGVNYGYTF. The CDR3 nucleotides are TGCAGCGCCAAAGGACAGGGAGTTAACTATGGCTACACCTTC. The chain couples TRBV29-1 to TRBJ1-2; 8 bases map to TRBD1. V lost 7 bases, J lost 1 base, and 8 bases stayed unmatched. This CDR3 contains 14 residues. Germline V gene lookup returns CDR1 SQVTM and CDR2 ANQGSEA.

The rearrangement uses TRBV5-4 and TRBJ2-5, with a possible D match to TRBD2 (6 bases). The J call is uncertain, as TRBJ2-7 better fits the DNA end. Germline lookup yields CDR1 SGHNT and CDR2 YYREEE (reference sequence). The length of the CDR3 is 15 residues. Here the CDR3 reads CASSFRRGSSYEQYF. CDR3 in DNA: TGTGCCAGCAGCTTCAGGAGGGGTAGCTCCTACGAGCAGTACTTC.

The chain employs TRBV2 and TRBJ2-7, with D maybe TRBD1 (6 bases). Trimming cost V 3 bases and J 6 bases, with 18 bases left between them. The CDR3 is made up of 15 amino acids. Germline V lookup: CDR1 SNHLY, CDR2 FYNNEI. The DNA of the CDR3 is TGTGCCAGCAGTGAGGATAACAGGGTTAATGGCGAGCAGTACTTC. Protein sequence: CASSEDNRVNGEQYF.